This T cell receptor (beta chain) is drawn from a study of T cell responses to AZD1222 COVID-19 vaccine. Data came from immunoSEQ multiplex PCR; TCRdb stores just in-frame clones and leaves some out. The sample includes approximately 70,000 clones, roughly 85% of them seen just once. Points on this clone: Its antigen is unidentified.

CDR3 length: 14 amino acids. The germline gives CDR1 KGHSH, CDR2 LQKENI. Trimming removed 2 bases at V and 0 bases at J, with 5 bases between. Points from the study as a whole: Nearly half of the spike-specific TCRs reportedly recognize variant regions that carry no mutations. Dominant at 160-218 and 743-854, vaccine-associated CD4 TCRs also spanned spike. Vaccination with two AZD1222 doses was followed by a rise in Spike-specific TCR breadth and depth.

The sequences come from peripheral blood, collected on day 0 of AZD1222 vaccination. The TCR was taken from an adult in good health. This sequence joins TRBV18 and TRBJ1-3; D gene unclear. The CDR3 protein is CASSPGSSGNTIYF. CDR3 DNA sequence: TGTGCCAGCTCACCAGGGTCCTCTGGAAACACCATATATTTT. Complete variable domain (other parts from reference TRBV18 and TRBJ1-3): NAGVMQNPRHLVRRRGQEARLRCSPMKGHSHVYWYRQLPEEGLKFMVYLQKENIIDESGMPKERFSAEFPKEGPSILRIQQVVRGDSAAYFCASSPGSSGNTIYFGEGSWLTVV.